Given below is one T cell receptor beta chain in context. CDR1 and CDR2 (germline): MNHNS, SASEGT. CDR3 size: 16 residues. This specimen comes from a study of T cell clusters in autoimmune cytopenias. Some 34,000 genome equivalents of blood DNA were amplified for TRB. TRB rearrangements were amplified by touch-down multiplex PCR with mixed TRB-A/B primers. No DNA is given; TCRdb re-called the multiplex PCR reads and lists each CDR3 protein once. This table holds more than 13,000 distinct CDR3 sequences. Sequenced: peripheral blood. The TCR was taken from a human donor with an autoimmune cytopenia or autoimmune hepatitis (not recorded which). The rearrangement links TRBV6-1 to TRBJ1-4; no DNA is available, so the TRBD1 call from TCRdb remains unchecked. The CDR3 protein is CASSYMAGRTNEKLFF.